Following are 30 T cell receptor beta chains from one sample sequenced in a study of cytomegalovirus exposure and HLA in healthy donors. The PCR ran on 60 Vbeta and 13 Jbeta primers. Sequencing was performed with immunoSEQ multiplex PCR; in TCRdb, only in-frame clones are kept and a portion is missing. Its listing shows roughly 79,000 clones. The sample was PBMCs. These receptors were taken from a man aged 25-45 years in good health and CMV-seronegative.

The genes are TRBV9 and TRBJ1-3, with no clear D. This CDR3 comprises 14 residues. Germline V lookup: CDR1 SGDLS, CDR2 YYNGEE. Trimming cost V 3 bases and J 0 bases, with 7 bases left between them. The CDR3 DNA follows: TGTGCCAGCAGCGCCCCTAACTCTGGAAACACCATATATTTT. This gives the protein CASSAPNSGNTIYF.

As regards this clone: A junction end diverges from the germline sequence, so it may reflect a read error. The chain recombines TRBV7-7 with TRBJ2-5; a weak D match, TRBD2 (5 bases). The germline gives CDR1 SSHAT, CDR2 FNYEAQ (reference sequence). The CDR3 runs 13 residues. The CDR3 DNA reads as TGTGCTAGCAGCTCGGACTCGGGCGGGACCCAGTACTTC. This gives the protein CASSSDSGGTQYF.

V gene TRBV6-5 combines with J gene TRBJ1-3; 11 bases are a match to TRBD1. V trimming: 6 bases; J trimming: 3 bases; junction bases outside the gene matches: 4. This CDR3 comprises 15 residues. Per germline, CDR1 MNHEY and CDR2 SVGAGI. This CDR3 reads CASSRTGGDGNTIYF. As DNA, the CDR3 is TGTGCCAGCAGCCGGACAGGGGGCGATGGAAACACCATATATTTT.

V gene TRBV10-3 combines with J gene TRBJ2-7; 7 bases line up with TRBD1. With V trimmed by 2 bases and J by 5 bases, 6 bases remained unmatched. This CDR3 contains 14 residues. Germline CDR1 is ENHRY and CDR2 is SYGVKD. CDR3 DNA: TGTGCCATCAGTGAGCGGACCAGGGGGAACGAGCAGTACTTC. This gives the protein CAISERTRGNEQYF.

The chain joins TRBV6-5 to TRBJ1-2; 11 nucleotides match TRBD1. Germline V CDR1 and CDR2: MNHEY, SVGAGI. The CDR3 has 15 residues. V shed 0 bases, J shed 4 bases, and the junction held 1 base outside the gene matches. The CDR3 is CASSYSDRGPYGYTF. CDR3 DNA: TGTGCCAGCAGTTACTCGGACAGGGGGCCCTATGGCTACACCTTC.

The chain uses TRBV6-6 and TRBJ1-1, with a tentative D call TRBD1 (5 bases). The CDR3 is 14 residues long. V lost 6 bases and J 0 bases, leaving 11 bases between the germline ends. The germline V gene encodes CDR1 MNHNY and CDR2 SVGAGI (reference sequence). Here the CDR3 reads CASSRQLLNTEAFF. Here the CDR3 DNA reads TGTGCCAGCAGCAGACAGCTTTTGAACACTGAAGCTTTCTTT.

The V gene is TRBV19, the J gene TRBJ2-1, with D perhaps matching TRBD2 (5 bases). CDR1 and CDR2 from the germline V gene are LNHDA and SQIVND (reference sequence). The CDR3 extends over 15 amino acids. The germline V and J ends were trimmed by 6 bases and 0 bases, with 12 bases remaining between them. In DNA, the CDR3 is TGTGCCAGTAGCCCTACTAGGAGCTCCTACAATGAGCAGTTCTTC. This translates into CASSPTRSSYNEQFF.

The chain combines TRBV20-1 with TRBJ1-2; no reliable D call. Germline values: CDR1 DFQATT, CDR2 SNEGSKA (reference sequence). Trimming removed 6 bases at V and 7 bases at J, with 9 bases between. The length of the CDR3 is 10 residues. The CDR3 here is CSAEYLGYTF. In DNA form, the CDR3 reads TGCAGTGCAGAGTACCTTGGCTACACCTTC.

The gene calls are TRBV2 and TRBJ1-2, with a tentative D call TRBD1 (6 bases). Germline V lookup: CDR1 SNHLY, CDR2 FYNNEI. Trimming cost V 4 bases and J 8 bases, with 14 bases left between them. This CDR3 has 13 amino acids. CDR3 region: CASSGEDSRGYTF. CDR3 sequence (DNA): TGTGCCAGCAGTGGAGAGGACAGTCGGGGCTACACCTTC. The variable domain in full, with the rest retrieved from reference TRBV2 and TRBJ1-2, is EPEVTQTPSHQVTQMGQEVILRCVPISNHLYFYWYRQILGQKVEFLVSFYNNEISEKSEIFDDQFSVERPDGSNFTLKIRSTKLEDSAMYFCASSGEDSRGYTFGSGTRLTVV.

The chain couples TRBV4-1 to TRBJ2-1; 10 bases match TRBD2. From germline, CDR1 is MGHRA and CDR2 YSYEKL. The trim removed 4 bases at V and 4 bases at J, leaving 4 bases unmatched. CDR3 length: 15 amino acids. Written as DNA, the CDR3 is TGCGCCAGCAGCCCTCTAGCGGGGGTTTACAATGAGCAGTTCTTC. It codes for CASSPLAGVYNEQFF.

V is TRBV7-2 and J is TRBJ2-7; D is perhaps TRBD2 (6 bases). CDR3 size: 16 residues. The ends were cut back, 5 bases at V and 2 bases at J, with 19 bases in the middle. The germline V gene encodes CDR1 SGHTA and CDR2 FQGNSA. The CDR3 region is CASSRIYIAAPYEQYF. As DNA, the CDR3 is TGTGCCAGCAGCCGTATATACATAGCGGCGCCCTACGAGCAGTACTTC. Using reference TRBV7-2 and TRBJ2-7 for the parts outside the CDR3, the full variable domain is GAGVSQSPSNKVTEKGKDVELRCDPISGHTALYWYRQSLGQGLEFLIYFQGNSAPDKSGLPSDRFSAERTGGSVSTLTIQRTQQEDSAVYLCASSRIYIAAPYEQYFGPGTRLTVT.

This sequence joins TRBV5-3 and TRBJ2-2; 10 bases match TRBD1. TRBV5-3 is placed among ORFs of uncertain function. The CDR3 contains 18 residues. Unmatched junction bases numbered 13, after V lost 3 bases and J lost 5 bases. This chain's CDR3 is CARSWLPTGGSWTGELFF. CDR3 coding DNA: TGTGCCAGAAGCTGGCTACCGACAGGGGGCAGTTGGACCGGGGAGCTGTTTTTT.

The gene calls are TRBV29-1 and TRBJ2-7, with D tentatively TRBD1 (6 bases). From germline, CDR1 is SQVTM and CDR2 ANQGSEA. V lost 7 bases and J lost 4, with 14 bases in between. The CDR3 loop spans 12 amino acids. The CDR3 sequence: CSADTDRYEQYF. The CDR3 region has the DNA TGCAGCGCGGATACGGACAGATACGAGCAGTACTTC.

The genes are TRBV6-5 and TRBJ2-7, with D possibly being TRBD2 (7 bases). Germline V lookup: CDR1 MNHEY, CDR2 SVGAGI. V lost 7 bases and J 6 bases, leaving 16 bases between the germline ends. The CDR3 sequence is 13 residues long. CDR3 residues: CASNGGGPSEQYF. The CDR3 bases are TGTGCCAGCAATGGGGGGGGGCCAAGCGAGCAGTACTTC.

This chain links TRBV4-3 with TRBJ2-5; 9 bases are shared with TRBD2. Germline V gene sequence: CDR1 LGHNA, CDR2 YSLEER. Trimming took 3 bases from V and 0 from J; bases not matched to a gene: 8. There are 17 residues in the CDR3. The CDR3 sequence: CASSQHMTSGYQETQYF. The CDR3 DNA is TGCGCCAGCAGCCAGCACATGACTAGCGGATACCAAGAGACCCAGTACTTC.

J is TRBJ2-7 and V is TRBV6-1; a weak D match, TRBD1 (6 bases). Trimming left V 6 bases short and J 1 base short, with 13 bases between. Germline V CDR1 and CDR2: MNHNS, SASEGT. CDR3 length: 14 residues. CDR3 protein: CASSPRDTSYEQYF. In nucleotides, the CDR3 is TGTGCCAGCAGCCCCCGGGACACATCCTACGAGCAGTACTTC.

The chain is built from TRBV7-3 and TRBJ1-1, with unresolved D. Per the germline V gene, CDR1 is SGHTA and CDR2 is FQGTGA. The CDR3 spans 14 residues. V was shortened by 0 bases and J by 0 bases, with 5 bases between the two germline ends. CDR3 sequence reads: CASSLTSVNTEAFF. CDR3 DNA sequence: TGTGCCAGCAGCTTAACGTCGGTGAACACTGAAGCTTTCTTT.

The chain joins TRBV6-5 to TRBJ1-6; maybe TRBD1 (6 bases). This CDR3 comprises 14 residues. CDR1 is MNHEY and CDR2 is SVGAGI in the germline V gene. V was clipped by 5 bases and J by 9 bases, with 14 bases between them. CDR3 region: CASSPSLQGSPLHF. The CDR3 nucleotides are TGTGCCAGCAGTCCCTCCCTACAGGGTTCACCCCTCCACTTT.

The chain has TRBV10-1 and TRBJ2-3, with D possibly being TRBD2 (5 bases). This CDR3 is built from 13 residues. V lost 5 bases to trimming and J lost 4 bases, with 10 bases between them. Germline V gene lookup returns CDR1 WNHNN and CDR2 SYGVQD (reference sequence). The DNA for the CDR3 is TGCGCCAGCAGTCGCACGCGGGCAGATACGCAGTATTTT. This gives the protein CASSRTRADTQYF.

The chain couples TRBV5-6 to TRBJ2-7, with TRBD2 identical over 9 bases. This CDR3 has 14 residues. V lost 4 bases, J lost 2 bases, and 4 bases stayed unmatched. Germline CDR1 reads SGHDT; CDR2 reads YYEEEE. The CDR3 here is CASSPLAGPYEQYF. In nucleotides, the CDR3 is TGTGCCAGCAGCCCCCTAGCGGGACCCTACGAGCAGTACTTC.

The chain combines TRBV5-1 with TRBJ2-7, with 7 nucleotides matching TRBD1. Germline lookup yields CDR1 SGHRS and CDR2 YFSETQ. V trimming: 2 bases; J trimming: 5 bases; junction bases outside the gene matches: 10. The CDR3 loop spans 15 amino acids. The CDR3 is CASSFMGQPANEQYF. Written as DNA, the CDR3 is TGCGCCAGCAGCTTCATGGGACAGCCGGCTAACGAGCAGTACTTC. The whole variable domain, remainder taken from reference TRBV5-1 and TRBJ2-7, is KAGVTQTPRYLIKTRGQQVTLSCSPISGHRSVSWYQQTPGQGLQFLFEYFSETQRNKGNFPGRFSGRQFSNSRSEMNVSTLELGDSALYLCASSFMGQPANEQYFGPGTRLTVT.

As DNA, the CDR3 is TGTGCCAGCAGCCGGACCGGGGGGACGGGAGAAGCTTTCTTT. Amino acids: CASSRTGGTGEAFF. The chain links TRBV7-6 to TRBJ1-1, with D tentatively TRBD1 (5 bases). Per the germline V gene, CDR1 is SGHVS and CDR2 is FNYEAQ. This CDR3 contains 14 residues. Between the trimmed V and J ends, which lost 5 bases and 8 bases, there was a span of 18 bases.

In terms of frequency, this clone is medium-sized. The chain uses TRBV6-4 and TRBJ2-1, with TRBD2 matching 11 bases. Germline lookup yields CDR1 MRHNA and CDR2 SNTAGT. With V trimmed by 2 bases and J by 12 bases, 9 bases remained unmatched. The CDR3 is 15 amino acids. The CDR3 loop is CASSDTSGGTMRQFF. The CDR3 DNA follows: TGTGCCAGCAGTGACACTAGCGGGGGAACAATGAGGCAGTTCTTC.

This chain joins TRBV5-6 and TRBJ2-5, with D possibly TRBD2 on 7 matching bases. CDR1 and CDR2 (germline): SGHDT, YYEEEE. The length of the CDR3 is 13 residues. Trimming removed 6 bases from V and 5 bases from J, with 14 bases in between. CDR3 amino acids: CASTGGGGETQYF. The CDR3, as DNA: TGTGCCAGCACCGGGGGAGGGGGGGAGACCCAGTACTTC.

The chain combines TRBV13 with TRBJ2-7, with 12 bases identical to TRBD2. The length of the CDR3 is 16 residues. With 3 bases clipped from V and 6 bases from J, the junction kept 9 bases outside the gene matches. The germline CDR1 and CDR2 sequences are PRHDT and FYEKMQ (reference sequence). The CDR3 bases are TGTGCCAGCAGCTTTCTAGCGGGAGGGCCGATTGGCGAGCAGTACTTC. Translation gives CASSFLAGGPIGEQYF.

The chain joins TRBV7-9 to TRBJ1-1; D gene unclear. The CDR3 covers 14 residues. CDR1 and CDR2 (germline): SEHNR, FQNEAQ (reference sequence). The germline V and J ends were trimmed by 5 bases and 6 bases, with 16 bases remaining between them. The CDR3 DNA reads as TGTGCCAGCAGCCCAGACCTGGGGAGTGCTGAAGCTTTCTTT. This encodes CASSPDLGSAEAFF.

This CDR3 reads CASSLSTGDQPQHF. The DNA of the CDR3 is TGCGCCAGCAGTTTATCCACAGGGGATCAGCCCCAGCATTTT. V gene TRBV5-1 combines with J gene TRBJ1-5, with 7 positions matching TRBD1. The J segment lost 5 bases and the V segment lost 5 bases, leaving 7 bases of the junction unmatched. Germline CDR1 SGHRS, CDR2 YFSETQ. CDR3 size: 14 residues.

The chain combines TRBV5-1 with TRBJ2-3; TRBD1 aligns across 8 bases. Germline CDR1 SGHRS, CDR2 YFSETQ. The CDR3 contains 14 residues. V was clipped by 4 bases and J by 7 bases; unmatched bases: 8. CDR3 coding DNA: TGCGCCAGCAGCACCGGACAGGGTCATTATACGCAGTATTTT. Amino acids: CASSTGQGHYTQYF.

This chain links TRBV7-8 with TRBJ1-1; TRBD1 agrees at 7 bases. Looked up from germline, CDR1 is SGHVS and CDR2 is FQNEAQ. V shed 4 bases, J shed 0 bases, and the junction held 5 bases outside the gene matches. CDR3 length: 15 residues. The CDR3 nucleotides are TGTGCCAGCAGCTCTCAACAGGGGATGAACACTGAAGCTTTCTTT. Translated, it gives CASSSQQGMNTEAFF. Looking up the rest from reference TRBV7-8 and TRBJ1-1 gives the full variable domain: GAGVSQSPRYKVAKRGQDVALRCDPISGHVSLFWYQQALGQGPEFLTYFQNEAQLDKSGLPSDRFFAERPEGSVSTLKIQRTQQEDSAVYLCASSSQQGMNTEAFFGQGTRLTVV.

The chain carries TRBV18 and TRBJ2-7; 12 nucleotides align to TRBD2. The V gene end was trimmed by 3 bases and the J gene end by 9 bases; junction bases not matched to a gene: 12. Germline V gives CDR1 KGHSH, CDR2 LQKENI. This CDR3 is 16 amino acids long. CDR3: CASSPQRLAGEVGQYF. CDR3 bases: TGTGCCAGCTCACCCCAGAGACTAGCGGGAGAAGTGGGGCAGTACTTC.